These 27 T cell receptor beta chains originate from one sample sequenced in a study of cytomegalovirus exposure and HLA in healthy donors. The PCR used 60 Vbeta and 13 Jbeta primers. TCRdb keeps only in-frame clones here, not all; method: immunoSEQ multiplex PCR. Its listing shows about 130,000 clones. Sequencing was carried out using PBMCs. These receptors were collected from a woman aged 60-70 years in good health and CMV-seronegative.

Concerning this clone: No conserved phenylalanine or tryptophan is present at the end of the CDR3, so a read error is the likely explanation. The chain has TRBV19 and TRBJ1-1; D not resolved. Germline CDR1 reads LNHDA; CDR2 reads SQIVND (reference sequence). V was cut by 3 bases and J by 2 bases, with 16 bases left in between. The CDR3 has 16 amino acids. CDR3 DNA: TGTGCCAGTAGTATCTTATGGCAGACGACTAACACTGAAGCTTTCCTT. Translating it yields CASSILWQTTNTEAFL.

The rearrangement uses TRBV6-1 and TRBJ2-2; TRBD2 matches 7 bases. V lost 9 bases, J lost 0 bases, and 1 base stayed unmatched. Germline CDR1 and CDR2: MNHNS and SASEGT. The CDR3 spans 13 residues. As DNA, the CDR3 is TGTGCCAGGGGGGGGGCGAACACCGGGGAGCTGTTTTTT. It encodes CARGGANTGELFF.

The chain joins TRBV5-4 to TRBJ1-6; 7 bases fit TRBD1. Germline CDR1 and CDR2: SGHNT and YYREEE (reference sequence). V lost 4 bases to trimming and J lost 10 bases; unmatched junction nucleotides: 8. CDR3 length equals 14 residues. The CDR3 region has the DNA TGTGCCAGCAGCCCGGGACAGATTGAATCACCCCTCCACTTT. Residues: CASSPGQIESPLHF. The whole variable domain, filled in from reference TRBV5-4 and TRBJ1-6, reads ETGVTQSPTHLIKTRGQQVTLRCSSQSGHNTVSWYQQALGQGPQFIFQYYREEENGRGNFPPRFSGLQFPNYSSELNVNALELDDSALYLCASSPGQIESPLHFGNGTRLTVT.

The chain employs TRBV10-1 and TRBJ2-2, with a tentative D call TRBD2 (6 bases). This CDR3 region has 15 residues. Germline lookup yields CDR1 WNHNN and CDR2 SYGVQD (reference sequence). Trimming shortened V by 5 bases and J by 4 bases, and 14 bases separated the two germline ends. CDR3 coding DNA: TGCGCCAGCAGTCCGACGGAGGGTTTCACCGGGGAGCTGTTTTTT. Encoded protein: CASSPTEGFTGELFF.

This chain joins TRBV5-1 and TRBJ2-1; D not resolved. V lost 0 bases, J lost 7 bases, and 14 bases lay in between. The CDR3 runs 15 residues. Germline loops: CDR1 SGHRS, CDR2 YFSETQ. The CDR3: CASSLGPPTVNEQFF. CDR3 DNA sequence: TGCGCCAGCAGCTTGGGCCCCCCCACTGTAAATGAGCAGTTCTTC.

This chain links TRBV2 with TRBJ2-1, with TRBD2 as a possible D gene (5 bases). Germline V CDR1 and CDR2: SNHLY, FYNNEI. The length of the CDR3 is 15 residues. Deletions cut 5 bases from V and 7 bases from J, with 18 bases between. The chain's CDR3 is CASSSRALPGNEQFF. The CDR3 nucleotides are TGTGCCAGCAGTTCCCGGGCCCTCCCGGGGAATGAGCAGTTCTTC.

The chain uses TRBV11-2 and TRBJ2-1; TRBD2 agrees at 9 bases. V was pared by 5 bases and J by 4 bases, with 6 bases of the junction left unmatched. This CDR3 spans 15 amino acids. CDR1 and CDR2 (germline): SGHAT, FQNNGV. The CDR3 is CASSPLSGGYNEQFF. The CDR3, as DNA: TGTGCCAGCAGCCCCCTAAGCGGGGGGTACAATGAGCAGTTCTTC.

The chain has TRBV30 and TRBJ2-1; possibly TRBD1 for D (5 bases). CDR3 length equals 13 residues. Trimming shortened V by 0 bases and J by 8 bases, and 11 bases separated the two germline ends. CDR1 GTSNPN and CDR2 SVGIG come from the germline V gene (reference sequence). The CDR3 DNA reads TGTGCCTGGAGTGTACTCAGGGCGGATGAGCAGTTCTTC. Its protein is CAWSVLRADEQFF.

The chain couples TRBV5-6 to TRBJ2-7, with 8 bases lining up with TRBD2. There are 15 residues in the CDR3. Germline V CDR1 and CDR2: SGHDT, YYEEEE. With V trimmed by 3 bases and J by 3 bases, 8 bases remained unmatched. CDR3 coding DNA: TGTGCCAGCAGCTCCTTGCGCGGGGGGTTCTACGAGCAGTACTTC. Its translation: CASSSLRGGFYEQYF. Drawing the rest from reference TRBV5-6 and TRBJ2-7, the complete variable domain is DAGVTQSPTHLIKTRGQQVTLRCSPKSGHDTVSWYQQALGQGPQFIFQYYEEEERQRGNFPDRFSGHQFPNYSSELNVNALLLGDSALYLCASSSLRGGFYEQYFGPGTRLTVT.

V gene TRBV5-6 combines with J gene TRBJ1-3; TRBD1 is a possible D gene (5 bases). Germline V gene lookup returns CDR1 SGHDT and CDR2 YYEEEE. Trimming cost V 3 bases and J 3 bases, with 10 bases left between them. The CDR3 loop spans 14 amino acids. In nucleotides, the CDR3 is TGTGCCAGCAGCTCTCGGGACTTTGGAAACACCATATATTTT. This codes for CASSSRDFGNTIYF.

This chain uses TRBV30 with TRBJ1-5, with D possibly matching TRBD1 (5 bases). Per the germline V gene, CDR1 is GTSNPN and CDR2 is SVGIG (reference sequence). The V gene lost 5 bases and the J gene lost 3 bases, with 17 bases spanning the gap. The CDR3 is 15 residues long. CDR3 sequence reads: CAWSSGGISNQPQHF. In DNA form, the CDR3 reads TGTGCCTGGTCCTCCGGGGGGATTTCCAATCAGCCCCAGCATTTT.

The chain joins TRBV28 to TRBJ2-7; maybe TRBD1 (6 bases). In germline, CDR1 is MDHEN, CDR2 SYDVKM. CDR3 length equals 13 residues. Trimming removed 3 bases at V and 5 bases at J, with 11 bases between. This chain's CDR3 is CASSLSGGNEQYF. As DNA, the CDR3 is TGTGCCAGCAGTTTGAGTGGGGGCAACGAGCAGTACTTC.

The chain carries TRBV28 and TRBJ1-5; 7 nucleotides match TRBD1. J lost 4 bases, V lost 3 bases, and 6 bases had no gene match. In germline, CDR1 is MDHEN, CDR2 SYDVKM. CDR3 length: 15 amino acids. CDR3 sequence: CASSFWDSLNQPQHF. The CDR3 coding sequence is TGTGCCAGCAGTTTTTGGGACAGCCTGAATCAGCCCCAGCATTTT.

The rearrangement uses TRBV6-5 and TRBJ1-3; D is possibly TRBD1 (6 bases). The length of the CDR3 is 14 residues. Germline V CDR1 and CDR2: MNHEY, SVGAGI. With 5 bases removed from V and 10 bases from J, the gap between germline ends came to 18 bases. The CDR3 protein is CASSLQGARDTIYF. The CDR3 DNA follows: TGTGCCAGCAGTCTACAGGGCGCCCGAGATACCATATATTTT.

This chain uses TRBV11-2 with TRBJ2-3, with 10 nucleotides matching TRBD2. In germline, CDR1 is SGHAT, CDR2 FQNNGV. Germline trimming cut 4 bases from V and 2 bases from J; bases unmatched to any gene: 6. The CDR3 runs 16 residues. This chain's CDR3 is CASSSSGSLSTDTQYF. The CDR3 nucleotides are TGTGCCAGCAGCTCTAGCGGGAGCCTCTCCACAGATACGCAGTATTTT.

The rearrangement links TRBV13 to TRBJ1-2; D remains ambiguous. From germline, CDR1 is PRHDT and CDR2 FYEKMQ (reference sequence). The CDR3 runs 13 residues. V gave up 2 bases and J gave up 4 bases, with 8 bases separating them. The CDR3 loop reads CASSLRGTYGYTF. DNA of the CDR3: TGTGCCAGCAGCTTACGGGGAACCTATGGCTACACCTTC.

V gene TRBV7-2 combines with J gene TRBJ2-7; 8 bases are a match to TRBD2. The CDR3 sequence is 15 residues long. The germline V gene has CDR1 SGHTA and CDR2 FQGNSA. Trimming removed 1 base from V and 2 bases from J; junction bases left unmatched: 4. CDR3 nucleotides: TGTGCCAGCAGCTTAGACCCGGGAGGGCCCTACGAGCAGTACTTC. Translation: CASSLDPGGPYEQYF. Full variable domain (outside the CDR3, taken from reference TRBV7-2 and TRBJ2-7): GAGVSQSPSNKVTEKGKDVELRCDPISGHTALYWYRQSLGQGLEFLIYFQGNSAPDKSGLPSDRFSAERTGGSVSTLTIQRTQQEDSAVYLCASSLDPGGPYEQYFGPGTRLTVT.

The chain recombines TRBV5-4 with TRBJ2-3; D call uncertain. The germline V gene has CDR1 SGHNT and CDR2 YYREEE (reference sequence). The CDR3 has 14 amino acids. The ends were cut back, 0 bases at V and 2 bases at J, with 7 bases in the middle. The CDR3 spells CASSLDRNTDTQYF. The CDR3 region has the DNA TGTGCCAGCAGCTTGGACAGAAACACAGATACGCAGTATTTT.

The chain uses TRBV5-4 and TRBJ2-7, with 7 bases matching TRBD2. CDR3 length: 13 residues. Germline V lookup: CDR1 SGHNT, CDR2 YYREEE (reference sequence). CDR3 bases: TGTGTCTATAGGGGAGGGTCGACCTACGAGCAGTACTTC. Amino acids: CVYRGGSTYEQYF.

The rearrangement links TRBV2 to TRBJ2-1; TRBD1 matches at 9 bases. Germline CDR1 and CDR2: SNHLY and FYNNEI. V shed 6 bases, J shed 2 bases, and the junction held 5 bases outside the gene matches. The CDR3 is 15 amino acids. Here the CDR3 DNA reads TGTGCCAGCAGAGCGGGACAGGGCCCCTACAATGAGCAGTTCTTC. This translates into CASRAGQGPYNEQFF.

The rearrangement uses TRBV2 and TRBJ2-3; 8 nucleotides match TRBD2. This CDR3 has 14 amino acids. The germline gives CDR1 SNHLY, CDR2 FYNNEI. The V and J ends lost 8 bases and 6 bases, in that order; junction bases with no gene match: 10. CDR3 loop: CASLTGLVSDTQYF. CDR3 in DNA: TGTGCCAGCTTGACGGGACTAGTCTCTGATACGCAGTATTTT. The whole variable domain, filled in from reference TRBV2 and TRBJ2-3, reads EPEVTQTPSHQVTQMGQEVILRCVPISNHLYFYWYRQILGQKVEFLVSFYNNEISEKSEIFDDQFSVERPDGSNFTLKIRSTKLEDSAMYFCASLTGLVSDTQYFGPGTRLTVL.

This rearrangement joins TRBV6-6 to TRBJ1-4; the D gene is possibly TRBD1 (6 bases). Germline V CDR1 and CDR2: MNHNY, SVGAGI (reference sequence). The CDR3 covers 14 residues. Trimming shortened V by 8 bases and J by 8 bases, and 18 bases separated the two germline ends. The CDR3 reads CASRLQGLGEKLFF. CDR3 DNA: TGTGCCAGCCGCCTTCAGGGGTTAGGGGAAAAACTGTTTTTT.

The chain links TRBV18 to TRBJ2-7; a weak D match, TRBD2 (6 bases). V was clipped by 1 base and J by 5 bases, with 12 bases between them. Germline lookup yields CDR1 KGHSH and CDR2 LQKENI. This CDR3 has 14 amino acids. The CDR3 protein is CASSPRGGFDEQYF. The CDR3 nucleotides read TGTGCCAGCTCACCACGGGGAGGATTCGACGAGCAGTACTTC.

The gene calls are TRBV2 and TRBJ2-7; the match to TRBD2 covers 8 bases. With 4 bases clipped from V and 6 bases from J, the junction kept 11 bases outside the gene matches. The germline CDR1 and CDR2 sequences are SNHLY and FYNNEI. The CDR3 has 15 amino acids. For the CDR3, the DNA is TGTGCCAGCAGTGGCCCGGAAGGGACTAGGGGCGAGCAGTACTTC. Translating it yields CASSGPEGTRGEQYF. The full variable domain, rest sourced from reference TRBV2 and TRBJ2-7, is EPEVTQTPSHQVTQMGQEVILRCVPISNHLYFYWYRQILGQKVEFLVSFYNNEISEKSEIFDDQFSVERPDGSNFTLKIRSTKLEDSAMYFCASSGPEGTRGEQYFGPGTRLTVT.

The chain joins TRBV18 to TRBJ1-1; 7 nucleotides match TRBD1. The junction had 3 bases not matched to a gene; V was cut back by 1 base and J by 4 bases. The CDR3 sequence is 14 residues long. Germline CDR1 KGHSH, CDR2 LQKENI. CDR3 loop: CASSPLSGGTEAFF. CDR3 coding DNA: TGTGCCAGCTCACCACTCTCAGGGGGCACTGAAGCTTTCTTT.

This chain connects TRBV30 to TRBJ2-1, with 11 bases aligning to TRBD2. CDR1 and CDR2 (germline): GTSNPN, SVGIG (reference sequence). V was pared by 5 bases and J by 7 bases, with 7 bases of the junction left unmatched. This CDR3 region has 14 residues. The CDR3 coding sequence is TGTGCCTGGCTTAGCGGGAGGGCCGTTAATGAGCAGTTCTTC. Amino acid sequence: CAWLSGRAVNEQFF. The complete variable domain, with remaining parts taken from reference TRBV30 and TRBJ2-1, reads SQTIHQWPATLVQPVGSPLSLECTVEGTSNPNLYWYRQAAGRGLQLLFYSVGIGQISSEVPQNLSASRPQDRQFILSSKKLLLSDSGFYLCAWLSGRAVNEQFFGPGTRLTVL.

The chain recombines TRBV29-1 with TRBJ2-1; a possible D gene is TRBD1 (6 bases). The CDR3 totals 14 residues. Germline CDR1 and CDR2: SQVTM and ANQGSEA. The ends were cut back, 0 bases at V and 7 bases at J, with 13 bases in the middle. The CDR3 coding sequence is TGCAGCGTTGAAGATCTACAGGGACGGAATGAGCAGTTCTTC. Translation gives CSVEDLQGRNEQFF.